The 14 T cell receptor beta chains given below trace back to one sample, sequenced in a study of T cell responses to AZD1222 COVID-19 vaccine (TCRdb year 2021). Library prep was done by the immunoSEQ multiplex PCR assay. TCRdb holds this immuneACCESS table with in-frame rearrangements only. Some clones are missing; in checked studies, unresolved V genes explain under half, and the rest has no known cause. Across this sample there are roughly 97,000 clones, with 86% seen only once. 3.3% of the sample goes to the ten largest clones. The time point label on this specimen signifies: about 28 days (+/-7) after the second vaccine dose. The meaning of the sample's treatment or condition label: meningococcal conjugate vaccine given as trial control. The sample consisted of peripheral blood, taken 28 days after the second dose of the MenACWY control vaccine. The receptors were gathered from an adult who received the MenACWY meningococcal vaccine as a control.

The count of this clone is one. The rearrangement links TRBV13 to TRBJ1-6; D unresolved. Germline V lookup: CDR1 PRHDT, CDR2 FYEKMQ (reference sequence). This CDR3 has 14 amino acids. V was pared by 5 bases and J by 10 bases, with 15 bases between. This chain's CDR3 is CASSPRSGNSPLHF. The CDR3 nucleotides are TGTGCCAGCAGCCCCCGCTCGGGCAACTCACCCCTCCACTTT.

The CDR3 region is CASSLAGGPSTDTQYF. The CDR3 region has the DNA TGTGCCAGCAGTTTAGCGGGGGGGCCCTCCACAGATACGCAGTATTTT. V usage is TRBV7-3 and J usage is TRBJ2-3; 11 positions agree with TRBD2. CDR3 size: 16 residues. Germline-derived CDR1 and CDR2 are SGHTA and FQGTGA. With V trimmed by 6 bases and J by 2 bases, 7 bases remained unmatched.

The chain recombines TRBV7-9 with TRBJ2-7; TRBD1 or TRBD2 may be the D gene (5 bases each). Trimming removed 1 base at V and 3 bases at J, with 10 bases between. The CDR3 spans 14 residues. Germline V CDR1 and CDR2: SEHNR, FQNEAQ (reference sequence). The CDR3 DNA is TGTGCCAGCAGCTTAGTGGGACCCCTCTACGAGCAGTACTTC. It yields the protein CASSLVGPLYEQYF.

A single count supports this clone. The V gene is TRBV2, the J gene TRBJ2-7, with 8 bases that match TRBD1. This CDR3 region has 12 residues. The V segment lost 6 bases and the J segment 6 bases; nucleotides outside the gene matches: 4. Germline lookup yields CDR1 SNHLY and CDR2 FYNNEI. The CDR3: CASRRQGTEQYF. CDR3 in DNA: TGTGCCAGCAGACGACAGGGGACCGAGCAGTACTTC.

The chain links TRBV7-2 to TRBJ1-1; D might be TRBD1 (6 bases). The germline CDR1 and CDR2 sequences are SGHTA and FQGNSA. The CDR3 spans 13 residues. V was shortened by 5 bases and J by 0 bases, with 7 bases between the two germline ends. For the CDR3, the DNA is TGTGCCAGCAGCCGACAGGTGAACACTGAAGCTTTCTTT. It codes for CASSRQVNTEAFF.

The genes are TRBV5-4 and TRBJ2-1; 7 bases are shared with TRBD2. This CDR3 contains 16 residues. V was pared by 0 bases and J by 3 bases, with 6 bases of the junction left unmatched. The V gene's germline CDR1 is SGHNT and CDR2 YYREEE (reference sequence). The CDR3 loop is CASSLVGRGNYNEQFF. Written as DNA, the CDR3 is TGTGCCAGCAGCTTGGTGGGGCGGGGGAACTACAATGAGCAGTTCTTC.

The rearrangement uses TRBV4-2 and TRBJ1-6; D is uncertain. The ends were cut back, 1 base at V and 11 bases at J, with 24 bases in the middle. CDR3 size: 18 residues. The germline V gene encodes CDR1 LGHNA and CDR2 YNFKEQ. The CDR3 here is CASSQGTGDGGLWPPLHF. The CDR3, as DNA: TGTGCCAGCAGCCAAGGAACGGGAGATGGCGGGCTTTGGCCACCCCTCCACTTT.

DNA for the CDR3: TGTGCCAGCAGTCCCTCAATCAGTGGTGGTCATCAGCCCCAGCATTTT. Residues: CASSPSISGGHQPQHF. The gene calls are TRBV27 and TRBJ1-5; D is ambiguous. CDR3 size: 16 residues. The germline gives CDR1 MNHEY, CDR2 SMNVEV (reference sequence). V lost 5 bases to trimming and J lost 5 bases, with 19 bases between them.

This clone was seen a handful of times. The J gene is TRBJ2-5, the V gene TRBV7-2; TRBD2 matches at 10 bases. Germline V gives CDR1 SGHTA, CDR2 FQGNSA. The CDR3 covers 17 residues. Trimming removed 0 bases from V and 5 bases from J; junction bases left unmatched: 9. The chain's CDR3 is CASSLAPSGGAKETQYF. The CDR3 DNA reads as TGTGCCAGCAGCTTAGCGCCCAGCGGGGGGGCCAAGGAGACCCAGTACTTC. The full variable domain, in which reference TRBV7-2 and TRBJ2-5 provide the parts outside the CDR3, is GAGVSQSPSNKVTEKGKDVELRCDPISGHTALYWYRQSLGQGLEFLIYFQGNSAPDKSGLPSDRFSAERTGGSVSTLTIQRTQQEDSAVYLCASSLAPSGGAKETQYFGPGTRLLVL.

DNA of the CDR3: TGTGCCAGTAGGGCAGAGTACTATGGCTACACCTTC. Its translation is CASRAEYYGYTF. V usage is TRBV19 and J usage is TRBJ1-2; D remains ambiguous. This CDR3 has 12 residues. Germline values: CDR1 LNHDA, CDR2 SQIVND (reference sequence). Trimming cost V 6 bases and J 3 bases, with 8 bases left between them. The complete variable domain, with remaining parts taken from reference TRBV19 and TRBJ1-2, reads DGGITQSPKYLFRKEGQNVTLSCEQNLNHDAMYWYRQDPGQGLRLIYYSQIVNDFQKGDIAEGYSVSREKKESFPLTVTSAQKNPTAFYLCASRAEYYGYTFGSGTRLTVV.

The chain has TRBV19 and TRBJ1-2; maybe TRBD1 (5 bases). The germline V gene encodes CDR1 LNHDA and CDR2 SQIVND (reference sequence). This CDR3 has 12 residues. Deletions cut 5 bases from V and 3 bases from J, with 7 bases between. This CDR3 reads CASSRGYYGYTF. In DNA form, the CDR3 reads TGTGCCAGTAGTCGGGGGTACTATGGCTACACCTTC.

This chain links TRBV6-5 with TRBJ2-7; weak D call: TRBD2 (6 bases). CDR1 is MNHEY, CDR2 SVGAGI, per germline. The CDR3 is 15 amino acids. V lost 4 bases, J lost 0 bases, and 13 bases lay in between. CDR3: CASSFRGTSSYEQYF. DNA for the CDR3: TGTGCCAGCAGTTTCCGGGGGACGAGCTCCTACGAGCAGTACTTC.

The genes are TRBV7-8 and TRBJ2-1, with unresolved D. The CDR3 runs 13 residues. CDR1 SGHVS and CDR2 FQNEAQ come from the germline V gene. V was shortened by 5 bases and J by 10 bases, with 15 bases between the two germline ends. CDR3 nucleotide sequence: TGTGCCAGCAGCCCTCAGGAGTCTGGGGAGCAGTTCTTC. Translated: CASSPQESGEQFF.

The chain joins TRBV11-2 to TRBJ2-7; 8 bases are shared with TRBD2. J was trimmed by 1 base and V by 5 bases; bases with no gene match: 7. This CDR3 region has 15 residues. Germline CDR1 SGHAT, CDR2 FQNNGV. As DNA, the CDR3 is TGTGCCAGCAGCGCCAGTAGCGGGGCATCCTACGAGCAGTACTTC. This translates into CASSASSGASYEQYF.